The rows below give T cell receptor beta chains drawn from one sample of a study of T cell responses to AZD1222 COVID-19 vaccine. TCRdb's copy holds only in-frame clones and misses some; the assay was immunoSEQ multiplex PCR. The sample includes about 120,000 clones, around 94% of them seen just once. This sample comprised peripheral blood, obtained on day 0 of AZD1222 vaccination. The receptors stem from an adult in good health. Both conserved end residues are part of each CDR3. Fields, in order: J gene, D gene, V gene, clone size, CDR3 DNA, CDR3 protein. A D gene is named only where the DNA matches it firmly. Clone size is shown for a subset of rows, as once, few, many or a class of expanded clone.

TRBJ1-2	-	TRBV11-2	-	TGTGCCAGCAGGCAAGGGGACGCACTCTTCTATGGCTACACCTTC	CASRQGDALFYGYTF
TRBJ2-7	-	TRBV10-3	few	TGTGCCATCAACACGGGGGCGAACGAGCAGTACTTC	CAINTGANEQYF
TRBJ2-1	-	TRBV9	once	TGTGCCAGCAGCGCCGGGCGGAGCGGAGACAATGAGCAGTTCTTC	CASSAGRSGDNEQFF
TRBJ1-1	-	TRBV30	-	TGTGCCTGGAGTCGGGGTGGAGGGACAAACACTGAAGCTTTCTTT	CAWSRGGGTNTEAFF
TRBJ1-4	-	TRBV6-1	-	TGTGCCAGCAGTGAGCCTCCGGCAGCAACTAATGAAAAACTGTTTTTT	CASSEPPAATNEKLFF
TRBJ1-2	-	TRBV10-3	-	TGTGCCATCGCGATGGGTTATGGCTACACCTTC	CAIAMGYGYTF
TRBJ1-5	-	TRBV15	-	TGTGCCACCAGCAGAGAGAGGAGGGAGCCCCAGCATTTT	CATSRERREPQHF
TRBJ2-7	TRBD1	TRBV27	-	TGTGCCAGCAGCGGGACAGTCAACGAGCAGTACTTC	CASSGTVNEQYF
TRBJ2-1	-	TRBV5-4	-	TGTGCCAGCAGCTTCGGGGAATACAATGAGCAGTTCTTC	CASSFGEYNEQFF
TRBJ1-6	-	TRBV4-1	-	TGCGCCAGCAGCCAGGGCGTCGGGACACCAAATTCACCCCTCCACTTT	CASSQGVGTPNSPLHF
TRBJ2-3	TRBD2	TRBV2	-	TGTGCCAGCACCTCGGGGGGGGGCACAGATACGCAGTATTTT	CASTSGGGTDTQYF
TRBJ1-6	-	TRBV30	-	TGTGCCTGGAGTGTAGCCCTCAATTCACCCCTCCACTTT	CAWSVALNSPLHF
TRBJ1-1	-	TRBV7-9	-	TGTGCCAGCAGCTTAGGTAGACCCGAAGCTTTCTTT	CASSLGRPEAFF
TRBJ1-2	-	TRBV25-1	-	TGTGCCAGCAGTGAACAGGGGAACTATGGCTACACCTTC	CASSEQGNYGYTF
TRBJ1-1	TRBD1	TRBV30	-	TGTGCCTGGAGTGGCTTGTCAGGGGGCTGGACTGAAGCTTTCTTT	CAWSGLSGGWTEAFF
TRBJ2-5	TRBD1	TRBV19	-	TGTGCCAGTAGTATGGAGACAGGGGGCTTGAAGACCCAGTACTTC	CASSMETGGLKTQYF
TRBJ1-1	-	TRBV11-2	few	TGTGCCAGCAGCTTTACTAGATCGGTCACTGAAGCTTTCTTT	CASSFTRSVTEAFF
TRBJ2-3	-	TRBV2	-	TGTGCCAGCAAGGGGGGCACTAGCACAGATACGCAGTATTTT	CASKGGTSTDTQYF
TRBJ2-7	-	TRBV3-1/TRBV3-2	-	TGTGCCAGCAGCCAAAGGGGTACCTACGAGCAGTACTTC	CASSQRGTYEQYF
TRBJ2-1	TRBD1	TRBV24-1	-	TGTGCCACCGGACACACAGGACAGGGGGTAATAAATGAGCAGTTCTTC	CATGHTGQGVINEQFF
TRBJ1-2	-	TRBV27	-	TGTGCCAGCAGTCCCCAGTCGGGGGTAGGTGGCTACACCTTC	CASSPQSGVGGYTF
TRBJ1-6	-	TRBV6-6	-	TGTGCCAGCACCACGCAGGTCCGAAATTCACCCCTCCACTTT	CASTTQVRNSPLHF
TRBJ1-6	-	TRBV3-1/TRBV3-2	-	TGTGCCAGCAGCCAACAAGGGAATTCACCCCTCCACTTT	CASSQQGNSPLHF
TRBJ1-2	-	TRBV24-1	-	TGTGCCACCAGTGACGGGACGTGGTTTGGCTACACCTTC	CATSDGTWFGYTF
TRBJ2-2	TRBD1	TRBV3-1/TRBV3-2	-	TGTGCCAGCCCCCGGGACAGGGGCCGACTCACCGGGGAGCTGTTTTTT	CASPRDRGRLTGELFF
TRBJ2-3	-	TRBV2	-	TGTGCCAGCAGTCGGGACGGGAGCACAGATACGCAGTATTTT	CASSRDGSTDTQYF
TRBJ2-1	-	TRBV19	-	TGTGCCAGTAGTACCATTTATTCCTACAATGAGCAGTTCTTC	CASSTIYSYNEQFF